The present T cell receptor beta chain was sequenced within a study of CD8+CD57+ T cells in acquired aplastic anemia. Study-wide background: Sorted CD4+ and CD8+ cells gave an average of about 3 ug of DNA.

Using genomic DNA as the template, TCR beta VDJ and CDR3 profiling was carried out. MiXCR, run by TCRdb on the reads, gives a single entry per CDR3 protein. This sample has around 200,000 distinct CDR3 sequences, with over 60% found just once. Germline CDR1 SEHNR, CDR2 FQNEAQ (reference sequence). The CDR3 sequence is 13 residues long. V was cut by 1 base and J by 6 bases, with 8 bases left in between. The sample comprised sorted CD4+, CD8+, or CD8+CD57+ T cells (not recorded which) from PBMCs. The TCR was taken from a human donor in good health. The chain joins TRBV7-9 to TRBJ2-3, with D possibly being TRBD1 or TRBD2 (5 bases each). The CDR3 region has the DNA TGTGCCAGCAGCTTAGGGGACGCGGATACGCAGTATTTT. It yields the protein CASSLGDADTQYF. The full variable domain, completed using reference TRBV7-9 and TRBJ2-3, is DTGVSQNPRHKITKRGQNVTFRCDPISEHNRLYWYRQTLGQGPEFLTYFQNEAQLEKSRLLSDRFSAERPKGSFSTLEIQRTEQGDSAMYLCASSLGDADTQYFGPGTRLTVL.